This is a list of T cell receptor beta chains from one sample in a study of T cell responses to AZD1222 COVID-19 vaccine. The assay was immunoSEQ multiplex PCR, and TCRdb's table has in-frame clones only and misses some. The sample includes over 95,000 clones, roughly 92% of them seen just once. This specimen consisted of peripheral blood, obtained on day 0 of AZD1222 vaccination. All receptors come from an adult in good health. The CDR3 runs from the conserved cysteine through the conserved F or W. D genes are given only for firm matches. Size is omitted from some rows. Given values are once, few, many or a class for expanded clones.

TRBV5-1	-	TRBD1	TRBJ1-2	TGCGCCAGCAGCCCTGGGGACAGGGACTCCTATGGCTACACCTTC	CASSPGDRDSYGYTF
TRBV6-2/TRBV6-3	-	-	TRBJ2-1	TGTGCCAGCAGGTACCTAGCGCGCGGACCTTACAATGAGCAGTTCTTC	CASRYLARGPYNEQFF
TRBV4-1	-	TRBD2	TRBJ2-5	TGCGCCAGCAGCCAATCGGGAGGGGGGGAGACCCAGTACTTC	CASSQSGGGETQYF
TRBV7-2	-	-	TRBJ2-5	TGTGCCAGCAGCTTAGTACCCAGGGACCAAGAGACCCAGTACTTC	CASSLVPRDQETQYF
TRBV6-5	once	-	TRBJ2-7	TGTGCCAGCAGTTACCAGTCGGACCGATTCTACGAGCAGTACTTC	CASSYQSDRFYEQYF
TRBV7-9	once	TRBD1	TRBJ1-6	TGTGCCAGCAGCCCGAGGACAGGAGATAATTCACCCCTCCACTTT	CASSPRTGDNSPLHF
TRBV2	-	-	TRBJ2-7	TGTGCCAGTTCCTCAGGGGACGAGCAGTACTTC	CASSSGDEQYF
TRBV5-1	-	-	TRBJ2-3	TGCGCCAGCAGCTTGTTGGCTGCTAGCACAGATACGCAGTATTTT	CASSLLAASTDTQYF
TRBV3-1/TRBV3-2	-	-	TRBJ1-4	TGTGCCAGCAGCCAAGTTGAGGGGGGAGTGGAAAAACTGTTTTTT	CASSQVEGGVEKLFF
TRBV27	once	-	TRBJ1-1	TGTGCCAGCAGCTCGTGGACGGGACTGAACACTGAAGCTTTCTTT	CASSSWTGLNTEAFF
TRBV19	-	TRBD2	TRBJ2-5	TGTGCCAGTAGTCGTTTGGCGGGGACTAAAGAGACCCAGTACTTC	CASSRLAGTKETQYF
TRBV29-1	-	TRBD1	TRBJ1-2	TGCAGCGGGCAAGACAGGGCCTATGGCTACACCTTC	CSGQDRAYGYTF
TRBV2	-	-	TRBJ2-1	TGTGCCAGCAATCCCCTGGCTGCCCAGTCCGGTGAGCAGTTCTTC	CASNPLAAQSGEQFF
TRBV21-1	-	-	TRBJ1-3	TGTGCCAGCAGCAAAGCGGGATCCGGGGCAGACGAACCTTATCGAAACACCATATATTTT	CASSKAGSGADEPYRNTIYF
TRBV6-6	-	TRBD1	TRBJ2-5	TGTGCCAGCAGTAATACGGACAGGGACGGGACGGAGACCCAGTACTTC	CASSNTDRDGTETQYF